What follows are 26 T cell receptor beta chains derived from one specimen sequenced in a study of T cells in Graves' hyperthyroidism and ophthalmopathy. The source material, RNA transcripts, was used to amplify TCR beta CDR3 regions. HTBI primers drove first-round RT-PCR of the TCR CDR3. MiXCR was run by TCRdb on the multiplex PCR reads, yielding one entry per CDR3 protein. The sample has around 540,000 distinct CDR3 sequences, just over 45% seen once. The source material was peripheral blood or thyroid tissue (not recorded which). Receptors originate from a woman aged 18-35 years with Graves' hyperthyroidism.

A remark on this clonotype: This may come from a read error, since a much larger clone is one base off. V is TRBV2 and J is TRBJ1-2; TRBD1 matches 7 bases. Trimming at V came to 4 bases and at J to 10 bases, leaving 12 bases not matched to a gene. CDR3 length: 14 residues. The V gene's germline CDR1 is SNHLY and CDR2 FYNNEI. CDR3: CASSGDSGVDVYTF. The CDR3 nucleotides read TGTGCCAGCAGTGGGGACAGCGGGGTGGATGTCTACACCTTC.

The chain couples TRBV19 to TRBJ2-7, with TRBD1 identical over 7 bases. Germline V gene sequence: CDR1 LNHDA, CDR2 SQIVND (reference sequence). CDR3 length equals 15 residues. After removal of 3 bases from V and 2 bases from J, the junction contained 7 bases not matched to a gene. The CDR3 DNA reads TGTGCCAGTAGTATTGGGACAGTACGAACCTACGAGCAGTACTTC. This codes for CASSIGTVRTYEQYF.

This clonotype was seen only a few times. The chain recombines TRBV7-3 with TRBJ1-5; no clear D. CDR1 SGHTA and CDR2 FQGTGA come from the germline V gene. The CDR3 covers 14 residues. V lost 5 bases and J 5 bases, leaving 13 bases between the germline ends. CDR3 in DNA: TGTGCCAGCAGCCAAGCTGACAACGATCAGCCCCAGCATTTT. Translated, it gives CASSQADNDQPQHF.

The chain recombines TRBV20-1 with TRBJ1-5; D gene uncertain. Deletions cut 8 bases from V and 4 bases from J, with 15 bases between. This CDR3 comprises 13 residues. The germline gives CDR1 DFQATT, CDR2 SNEGSKA (reference sequence). As DNA, the CDR3 is TGCAGTCGGACGTATTCTATGAATCAGCCCCAGCATTTT. It encodes CSRTYSMNQPQHF.

The V call is TRBV15, the J call TRBJ2-3; D is possibly TRBD1 (5 bases). The CDR3 runs 14 residues. The germline CDR1 and CDR2 sequences are LNHNV and YYDKDF (reference sequence). V was trimmed by 9 bases and J by 0 bases, leaving 13 bases between them. Here the CDR3 DNA reads TGTGCCACTTCAGGGTTTTCTAGCACAGATACGCAGTATTTT. Translated, it gives CATSGFSSTDTQYF.

The chain carries TRBV25-1 and TRBJ2-1, with 8 bases matching TRBD2. CDR1 is MGHDK, CDR2 SYGVNS, per germline. The junction had 3 bases not matched to a gene; V was cut back by 7 bases and J by 4 bases. The CDR3 loop spans 13 amino acids. The DNA of the CDR3 is TGTGCCAGCAATGCGGGAGGTTACAATGAGCAGTTCTTC. It translates to CASNAGGYNEQFF.

A remark on this clonotype: A much larger clone is a single base away; this may be a read error. The rearrangement links TRBV19 to TRBJ1-1; D might be TRBD1 (6 bases). The CDR3 is 15 residues long. V was cut by 9 bases and J by 0 bases, with 17 bases left in between. Germline V gene sequence: CDR1 LNHDA, CDR2 SQIVND (reference sequence). The CDR3 coding sequence is TGTGCCAGCAGACACAGGGCGAACATGAACACTGAAGCTTTCTTT. It specifies CASRHRANMNTEAFF.

This clonotype was observed a handful of times. The genes are TRBV10-3 and TRBJ2-7, with D perhaps TRBD1 (7 bases). The ends were cut back, 7 bases at V and 5 bases at J, with 15 bases in the middle. Per germline, CDR1 ENHRY and CDR2 SYGVKD. This CDR3 has 13 residues. The CDR3 nucleotides read TGTGCCATCAAGAGTCAGGGGGAGGACGAGCAGTACTTC. As protein: CAIKSQGEDEQYF.

The chain uses TRBV7-9 and TRBJ2-2, with 15 bases lining up with TRBD2. The CDR3 is 18 amino acids. Germline CDR1 SEHNR, CDR2 FQNEAQ (reference sequence). J was trimmed by 4 bases and V by 5 bases; bases with no gene match: 8. CDR3 protein: CASSRGLAGGYATGELFF. In nucleotides, the CDR3 is TGTGCCAGCAGCCGGGGACTAGCGGGAGGTTACGCCACCGGGGAGCTGTTTTTT.

A word on this clonotype: This may be a read error: a much more frequent sequence differs by one nucleotide. The V and J genes are TRBV7-9 and TRBJ1-6; 7 nucleotides match TRBD1. Germline-derived CDR1 and CDR2 are SEHNR and FQNEAQ (reference sequence). The length of the CDR3 is 14 residues. DNA of the CDR3: TGTGCCCGCAGCCCGGACAGGCGTTCTTCACCCCTCCACTTT. The encoded protein is CARSPDRRSSPLHF.

Ten or more counts support this clonotype. The chain combines TRBV12-3 or TRBV12-4 with TRBJ1-6, with D possibly matching TRBD1 (5 bases). Trimming took 6 bases from V and 6 from J, leaving 9 bases between them. The CDR3 extends over 13 amino acids. The DNA for the CDR3 is TGTGCCAGCAGAGGGACGGCTAATTCACCCCTCCACTTT. Its protein product is CASRGTANSPLHF.

This clonotype has ten or more counts. This chain joins TRBV5-1 and TRBJ1-2; D is perhaps TRBD1 (6 bases). The length of the CDR3 is 14 residues. V lost 3 bases, J lost 4 bases, and 13 bases lay in between. Germline V lookup: CDR1 SGHRS, CDR2 YFSETQ. The CDR3 DNA reads as TGCGCCAGCAGCTCCTTGACAGGCAGCTATGGCTACACCTTC. Translated, it gives CASSSLTGSYGYTF.

In its sample, this clonotype was seen a few times. J is TRBJ2-5 and V is TRBV7-6, with a tentative D call TRBD2 (7 bases). Germline CDR1 reads SGHVS; CDR2 reads FNYEAQ. The CDR3 covers 15 residues. V lost 5 bases to trimming and J lost 2 bases, with 15 bases between them. The CDR3, as DNA: TGTGCCAGCAGCCCCCGCGGGGGCGTTCAAGAGACCCAGTACTTC. This sequence encodes CASSPRGGVQETQYF.

A remark on this clonotype: The conserved phenylalanine or tryptophan normally closing the CDR3 is absent here, so this likely arose from a read error. No DNA is shown, since the ends of the CDR3 on it are uncertain; the CDR3 is the one TCRdb lists. The V and J genes are TRBV29-1 and TRBJ1-4. Looked up from germline, CDR1 is SQVTM and CDR2 is ANQGSEA. The CDR3 extends over 8 residues, inclusive of both ends. The CDR3 spells CSVEALGS.

This clonotype has more than one count but fewer than ten. This chain links TRBV4-1 with TRBJ1-1; perhaps TRBD1 as D (5 bases). The CDR3 is 14 amino acids. V dropped 7 bases and J dropped 1 base, with 13 bases sitting between them. The germline V gene has CDR1 MGHRA and CDR2 YSYEKL. The CDR3 loop reads CASNRGQPNTEAFF. DNA for the CDR3: TGCGCCAGCAACCGAGGACAACCGAACACTGAAGCTTTCTTT.

The chain links TRBV12-3 or TRBV12-4 to TRBJ1-1, with D perhaps TRBD1 (5 bases). V was trimmed by 5 bases and J by 6 bases, leaving 13 bases between them. The CDR3 loop spans 13 amino acids. For the CDR3, the DNA is TGTGCCAGCAGTCATAGGGACCGGGCTGAAGCTTTCTTT. Protein: CASSHRDRAEAFF.

As concerns this clonotype: It may be a read error: a sequence one base away is much more abundant. The rearrangement uses TRBV2 and TRBJ1-1; D ambiguous. This CDR3 is built from 12 residues. Germline V gives CDR1 SNHLY, CDR2 FYNNEI. Between the trimmed V and J ends, which lost 7 bases and 4 bases, there was a span of 10 bases. CDR3 amino acids: CASNLAGTEAFF. The CDR3, as DNA: TGTGCCAGCAATTTGGCGGGCACTGAAGCTTTCTTT.

The J gene is TRBJ1-1, the V gene TRBV7-2; D gene uncertain. The germline V gene has CDR1 SGHTA and CDR2 FQGNSA. The CDR3 runs to 14 residues. Trimming shortened V by 7 bases and J by 1 base, and 13 bases separated the two germline ends. CDR3 region: CASMESRSNTEAFF. CDR3 nucleotide sequence: TGTGCCAGCATGGAAAGTAGGTCGAACACTGAAGCTTTCTTT.

The rearrangement uses TRBV7-9 and TRBJ1-1, with TRBD1 matching over 10 bases. With 3 bases clipped from V and 4 bases from J, the junction kept 8 bases outside the gene matches. CDR3 size: 16 residues. Germline CDR1 reads SEHNR; CDR2 reads FQNEAQ (reference sequence). The DNA for the CDR3 is TGTGCCAGCAGCTTGACAGGGGGCGGGAGTAGCACTGAAGCTTTCTTT. Its translation is CASSLTGGGSSTEAFF. Together with reference TRBV7-9 and TRBJ1-1, the CDR3 gives the full variable domain: DTGVSQNPRHKITKRGQNVTFRCDPISEHNRLYWYRQTLGQGPEFLTYFQNEAQLEKSRLLSDRFSAERPKGSFSTLEIQRTEQGDSAMYLCASSLTGGGSSTEAFFGQGTRLTVV.

At least ten counts were recorded for this clonotype. This rearrangement joins TRBV7-9 to TRBJ1-1; D gene ambiguous. Germline CDR1 reads SEHNR; CDR2 reads FQNEAQ (reference sequence). The CDR3 is 16 amino acids. Trimming stripped 4 bases from V and 1 base from J, with 16 bases between. CDR3 region: CASSYPDPEGNTEAFF. The CDR3 region has the DNA TGTGCCAGCAGCTATCCGGATCCGGAGGGGAACACTGAAGCTTTCTTT.

Ten or more counts support this clonotype. The V call is TRBV12-3 or TRBV12-4, the J call TRBJ1-6, with D possibly being TRBD1 (6 bases). The CDR3 is made up of 13 amino acids. V lost 7 bases and J lost 8, with 12 bases in between. Here the CDR3 DNA reads TGTGCCAGCAACCCCGGGGGCGATTCACCCCTCCACTTT. It translates to CASNPGGDSPLHF.

This clonotype was seen ten or more times. The chain carries TRBV7-9 and TRBJ2-6; D possibly matches TRBD1 or TRBD2 (5 bases each). Trimming took off 3 bases at V and 4 bases at J, with 13 bases between the two ends. The CDR3 runs to 16 residues. The germline V gene has CDR1 SEHNR and CDR2 FQNEAQ (reference sequence). CDR3 DNA: TGTGCCAGCAGCTTCGCCGGGACCTCGGGGGCCAACGTCCTGACTTTC. It codes for CASSFAGTSGANVLTF.

This clonotype was seen a single time. CDR3: CATRTSGRGETQYF. DNA of the CDR3: TGTGCCACCAGGACTAGCGGGAGAGGAGAGACCCAGTACTTC. J is TRBJ2-5 and V is TRBV14, with 13 nucleotides matching TRBD2. The CDR3 covers 14 residues. The V and J ends lost 10 bases and 4 bases, in that order; junction bases with no gene match: 6. CDR1 is SGHDN and CDR2 is FVKESK in the germline V gene.

This clonotype was observed a few times. The CDR3 spells CASSFLGEAFF. The CDR3 bases are TGTGCCAGCAGTTTTTTGGGTGAAGCTTTCTTT. The rearrangement joins TRBV2 to TRBJ1-1; no clear D. The CDR3 has 11 residues. CDR1 and CDR2 (germline): SNHLY, FYNNEI. Deletions cut 5 bases from V and 7 bases from J, with 8 bases between.

Many counts were recorded for this clonotype. The chain joins TRBV9 to TRBJ2-2; maybe TRBD2 (5 bases). This CDR3 is 15 amino acids long. CDR1 is SGDLS and CDR2 is YYNGEE in the germline V gene. The V end was cut by 4 bases, the J end by 4 bases, with 14 bases between. The CDR3 reads CASSLHPSGTGELFF. CDR3 DNA sequence: TGTGCCAGCAGCCTCCATCCCAGCGGCACCGGGGAGCTGTTTTTT.

This clonotype was counted between two and nine times. The chain couples TRBV3-1 to TRBJ2-5, with 11 bases identical to TRBD2. The CDR3 extends over 15 amino acids. Germline CDR1 reads LGHDT; CDR2 reads YNNKEL (reference sequence). V lost 3 bases and J lost 0; bases outside the gene matches: 0. The CDR3 reads CASSQGLADQETQYF. The CDR3 region has the DNA TGTGCCAGCAGCCAGGGACTAGCGGACCAAGAGACCCAGTACTTC.